Presented here are 22 T cell receptor beta chains from one specimen sequenced in a study of T cell responses to AZD1222 COVID-19 vaccine. Using immunoSEQ multiplex PCR, the repertoire was profiled, and TCRdb retains in-frame clones only, with some absent. The sample yields 100,000 or so clones, approximately 90% seen once. The specimen comprised peripheral blood, sampled on day 0 of AZD1222 vaccination. The receptors originated from an adult in good health.

V gene TRBV19 combines with J gene TRBJ1-2, with D possibly TRBD1 on 5 matching bases. This CDR3 has 16 amino acids. The germline V gene has CDR1 LNHDA and CDR2 SQIVND (reference sequence). V was trimmed by 1 base and J by 2 bases, leaving 14 bases between them. In DNA, the CDR3 is TGTGCCAGTAGTATAGCCCCCATGCGGGGGAACTATGGCTACACCTTC. It yields the protein CASSIAPMRGNYGYTF.

The chain combines TRBV5-4 with TRBJ2-7; D perhaps matches TRBD2 (6 bases). The CDR3 is made up of 12 amino acids. CDR1 and CDR2 from the germline V gene are SGHNT and YYREEE (reference sequence). Trimming cost V 7 bases and J 7 bases, with 15 bases left between them. The CDR3 sequence: CASYDSRGEQYF. The CDR3 DNA follows: TGTGCCAGCTATGACTCCCGGGGGGAGCAGTACTTC.

A single count supports this clone. The chain couples TRBV11-3 to TRBJ2-1, with D unresolved. CDR3 length: 14 amino acids. Germline lookup yields CDR1 SGHNT and CDR2 YENEEA. Trimming removed 4 bases at V and 8 bases at J, with 15 bases between. The CDR3 DNA reads TGTGCCAGCAGCTCCGAAAAATTACCAGATGAGCAGTTCTTC. Its translation is CASSSEKLPDEQFF. Variable domain in full (rest from reference TRBV11-3 and TRBJ2-1): EAGVVQSPRYKIIEKKQPVAFWCNPISGHNTLYWYLQNLGQGPELLIRYENEEAVDDSQLPKDRFSAERLKGVDSTLKIQPAELGDSAVYLCASSSEKLPDEQFFGPGTRLTVL.

The CDR3 sequence is CATSDSGQGAYEQYF. The CDR3 nucleotides are TGTGCCACCAGTGACTCGGGACAGGGGGCCTACGAGCAGTACTTC. The chain carries TRBV24-1 and TRBJ2-7; 11 bases agree with TRBD1. Losses at the gene ends were 4 bases for V and 2 bases for J; bases not matched to a gene: 3. Looked up from germline, CDR1 is KGHDR and CDR2 is SFDVKD. This CDR3 has 15 residues.

The rearrangement joins TRBV3-1 (or the pseudogene TRBV3-2) to TRBJ1-2, with 7 bases matching TRBD1. The CDR3 spans 15 residues. V dropped 4 bases and J dropped 4; count of bases not matched to a gene: 9. The germline gives CDR1 LGHDT, CDR2 YNNKEL (reference sequence). The CDR3 sequence is CASSPRDSKFYGYTF. CDR3 coding DNA: TGTGCCAGCAGCCCCCGGGACAGTAAATTCTATGGCTACACCTTC.

The chain couples TRBV19 to TRBJ1-1, with D possibly being TRBD1 (5 bases). V was trimmed by 5 bases and J by 1 base, leaving 8 bases between them. Germline CDR1 LNHDA, CDR2 SQIVND (reference sequence). This CDR3 has 13 amino acids. DNA of the CDR3: TGTGCCAGTAGTCCCAGGGAGAACACTGAAGCTTTCTTT. It codes for CASSPRENTEAFF. Using reference TRBV19 and TRBJ1-1 for the parts outside the CDR3, the full variable domain is DGGITQSPKYLFRKEGQNVTLSCEQNLNHDAMYWYRQDPGQGLRLIYYSQIVNDFQKGDIAEGYSVSREKKESFPLTVTSAQKNPTAFYLCASSPRENTEAFFGQGTRLTVV.

The chain recombines TRBV11-3 with TRBJ2-5, with D perhaps matching TRBD1 (5 bases). The CDR3 has 15 residues. Germline loops: CDR1 SGHNT, CDR2 YENEEA. V was cut by 5 bases and J by 2 bases, with 15 bases left in between. Written as DNA, the CDR3 is TGTGCCAGCAGCACAGACAGCGCTCTTCAAGAGACCCAGTACTTC. Its protein is CASSTDSALQETQYF.

The chain joins TRBV10-2 to TRBJ1-6; 7 positions agree with TRBD1. After removal of 7 bases from V and 10 bases from J, the junction contained 10 bases not matched to a gene. Per the germline V gene, CDR1 is WSHSY and CDR2 is SAAADI. This CDR3 has 14 amino acids. CDR3 in DNA: TGCGCCAGCACCCACCGGGACAGAGGATCACCCCTCCACTTT. Residues: CASTHRDRGSPLHF.

This chain connects TRBV3-1 (or the pseudogene TRBV3-2) to TRBJ1-1; no clear D. V lost 2 bases and J lost 2, with 6 bases in between. CDR1 LGHDT and CDR2 YNNKEL come from the germline V gene (reference sequence). The CDR3 length is 13 residues. This CDR3 reads CASSQTENTEAFF. The DNA of the CDR3 is TGTGCCAGCAGCCAAACAGAAAACACTGAAGCTTTCTTT.

This chain uses TRBV10-3 with TRBJ1-5, with D possibly matching TRBD1 (6 bases). Trimming removed 4 bases from V and 4 bases from J, with 11 bases in between. Germline assignment: CDR1 ENHRY and CDR2 SYGVKD. This CDR3 has 14 residues. The chain's CDR3 is CAISGGGANQPQHF. CDR3 coding DNA: TGTGCCATCAGTGGCGGGGGCGCAAATCAGCCCCAGCATTTT.

A remark on this clone: The DNA is left out, because the CDR3 cannot be placed on it with certainty; the CDR3 is given as TCRdb lists it. This chain uses TRBV1 with TRBJ1-2; the tabulated D call, TRBD1, remains unverified against the DNA. TRBV1 is shown as a pseudogene. The CDR3 length is 18 residues, termini included. The CDR3: CTSSQAVGQGARDYGYTF.

This chain uses TRBV25-1 with TRBJ2-2; 11 positions match TRBD2. V shed 4 bases and J 1 base; nucleotides not matched to a gene: 8. Germline loops: CDR1 MGHDK, CDR2 SYGVNS. This CDR3 contains 18 residues. This CDR3 reads CASSVIGTSGKNTGELFF. The CDR3 DNA reads TGTGCCAGCAGTGTAATAGGGACTAGCGGAAAGAACACCGGGGAGCTGTTTTTT. The full variable domain, with the rest looked up from reference TRBV25-1 and TRBJ2-2, is EADIYQTPRYLVIGTGKKITLECSQTMGHDKMYWYQQDPGMELHLIHYSYGVNSTEKGDLSSESTVSRIRTEHFPLTLESARPSHTSQYLCASSVIGTSGKNTGELFFGEGSRLTVL.

The chain joins TRBV5-1 to TRBJ1-4, with a weak D call TRBD1 (6 bases). This CDR3 contains 15 residues. The germline V gene encodes CDR1 SGHRS and CDR2 YFSETQ. The V end lost 6 bases, the J end lost 4 bases, and 16 bases lay between the germline ends. The CDR3 nucleotides read TGCGCCAGCAATACGGGGACATTGGGTAATGAAAAACTGTTTTTT. It yields the protein CASNTGTLGNEKLFF.

The chain joins TRBV7-3 to TRBJ2-1, with 12 bases lining up with TRBD1. The CDR3 is 17 amino acids. Looked up from germline, CDR1 is SGHTA and CDR2 is FQGTGA. Germline trimming cut 5 bases from V and 6 bases from J; bases unmatched to any gene: 11. The CDR3 protein is CASSLHSGTGGLNEQFF. CDR3 nucleotides: TGTGCCAGCAGCCTTCACTCCGGGACAGGGGGCCTCAATGAGCAGTTCTTC.

V usage is TRBV7-9 and J usage is TRBJ1-1; TRBD1 is a possible D gene (5 bases). The V end lost 3 bases, the J end lost 5 bases, and 19 bases lay between the germline ends. Germline V gene lookup returns CDR1 SEHNR and CDR2 FQNEAQ (reference sequence). This CDR3 has 16 amino acids. The chain's CDR3 is CASSFPEGKGRTEAFF. CDR3 in DNA: TGTGCCAGCAGCTTCCCCGAGGGGAAAGGTAGGACTGAAGCTTTCTTT.

V usage is TRBV19 and J usage is TRBJ2-2; D ambiguous. V gave up 3 bases and J gave up 7 bases, with 9 bases separating them. This CDR3 is built from 13 residues. The V gene's germline CDR1 is LNHDA and CDR2 SQIVND (reference sequence). CDR3 protein: CASSMGMSGELFF. CDR3 DNA sequence: TGTGCCAGTAGTATGGGCATGAGCGGGGAGCTGTTTTTT.

The chain recombines TRBV2 with TRBJ1-6; 10 bases are a match to TRBD1. Germline V gene data show CDR1 as SNHLY and CDR2 as FYNNEI. This CDR3 spans 15 amino acids. Losses at the gene ends were 6 bases for V and 7 bases for J; bases not matched to a gene: 6. The chain's CDR3 is CASRGGTGVNSPLHF. The CDR3 DNA follows: TGTGCCAGCAGGGGCGGGACAGGGGTAAATTCACCCCTCCACTTT.

This clone was seen a handful of times. This chain links TRBV25-1 with TRBJ2-7, with a weak D call TRBD2 (6 bases). Germline-derived CDR1 and CDR2 are MGHDK and SYGVNS. The CDR3 totals 13 residues. The V end was cut by 6 bases, the J end by 3 bases, with 12 bases between. CDR3 nucleotide sequence: TGTGCCAGCAGGGTGGGAGGACACTACGAGCAGTACTTC. Its translation is CASRVGGHYEQYF.

The chain joins TRBV27 to TRBJ2-1; 7 bases agree with TRBD1. From germline, CDR1 is MNHEY and CDR2 SMNVEV (reference sequence). The trim removed 4 bases at V and 4 bases at J, leaving 7 bases unmatched. This CDR3 has 15 amino acids. CDR3 region: CASSYGTGVYNEQFF. CDR3 coding DNA: TGTGCCAGCAGTTACGGCACAGGGGTTTACAATGAGCAGTTCTTC.

The J gene is TRBJ1-5, the V gene TRBV14; TRBD1 matches 9 bases. Germline V gene data show CDR1 as SGHDN and CDR2 as FVKESK. The CDR3 is 15 amino acids. V shed 6 bases and J 7 bases; nucleotides not matched to a gene: 10. CDR3 sequence (DNA): TGTGCCAGCAGGGAAGAACAGGGGGCAGGGCAGCCCCAGCATTTT. Encoded protein: CASREEQGAGQPQHF.

This CDR3 is CASSPDRGYEQYF. CDR3 coding DNA: TGTGCCAGCAGCCCGGACAGGGGATACGAGCAGTACTTC. The chain links TRBV6-2 or TRBV6-3 to TRBJ2-7, with 9 positions matching TRBD1. V trimming: 6 bases; J trimming: 4 bases; junction bases outside the gene matches: 4. Germline V gives CDR1 MNHEY, CDR2 SVGEGT. This CDR3 has 13 residues.

The V call is TRBV12-3 or TRBV12-4, the J call TRBJ1-1; D is unresolved. This CDR3 contains 12 residues. Trimming pared 3 bases from V and 8 bases from J, leaving 10 bases between. This chain's CDR3 is CASSFNLEEAFF. The DNA of the CDR3 is TGTGCCAGCAGTTTTAATCTGGAGGAAGCTTTCTTT.